This T cell receptor (beta chain) was captured by sequencing in a study of blood T cell repertoires in COVID-19. Data came from immunoSEQ multiplex PCR; TCRdb stores just in-frame clones and leaves some out. Here the sample spans about 150,000 clones, over 75% being singletons. The CDR3 has 16 residues. V shed 5 bases, J shed 5 bases, and the junction held 5 bases outside the gene matches. Germline CDR1 and CDR2: SGHTA and FQGNSA. The chain employs TRBV7-2 and TRBJ2-5; TRBD2 aligns across 16 bases. Material: peripheral blood. The sequence derives from a human donor in a cohort sampled during active COVID-19. This CDR3 is CASSPGLAGGHETQYF. The CDR3 DNA sequence: TGTGCCAGCAGCCCGGGACTAGCGGGGGGGCACGAGACCCAGTACTTC. Looking up the rest from reference TRBV7-2 and TRBJ2-5 gives the full variable domain: GAGVSQSPSNKVTEKGKDVELRCDPISGHTALYWYRQSLGQGLEFLIYFQGNSAPDKSGLPSDRFSAERTGGSVSTLTIQRTQQEDSAVYLCASSPGLAGGHETQYFGPGTRLLVL.